This entry features one TCR beta chain sequence. The V gene's germline CDR1 is SGHAT and CDR2 FQNNGV. CDR3 length equals 12 residues. V gave up 0 bases and J gave up 14 bases, with 13 bases separating them. This sample was taken from a study of tumor-infiltrating lymphocytes in primary liver carcinoma. Using a constant-region primer together with ProtoScript II reverse transcriptase, TCR beta cDNA was made from approximately 0.55 ug of total RNA. Employing slightly modified ARM-PCR, three nested multiplex PCR rounds were run, and these gave rise to the TCR beta libraries. The first two PCR rounds used TRBV1-TRBV30 forward primers with a C-beta reverse primer, roughly 11 cycles each. Each CDR3 protein is one row after TCRdb ran MiXCR on the multiplex PCR reads. Of hundreds of thousands of distinct CDR3 sequences listed, approximately 58% are singletons. Both blood RNA, taken from unsorted whole blood, and germline DNA were extracted.

Source material: peripheral blood. This TCR was recovered from a woman in her 30s with primary liver carcinoma and hepatitis B virus infection. The chain uses TRBV11-2 and TRBJ1-1; no definite D call. CDR3 residues: CASSLEHTEVFF. For the CDR3, the DNA is TGTGCCAGCAGCTTAGAACACACTGAAGTCTTCTTT.